One sample yielded the 8 T cell receptor beta chains listed below, sequenced in a study of yellow fever vaccine responses in identical twins. MiXCR, applied by TCRdb to the RT-PCR reads, yields one record per CDR3 protein. The data show 750 to 850 distinct CDR3 sequences, 65% to 90% seen once. Here the sequenced sample was T cells from blood (PBMCs), unsorted or a sorted subset (not recorded which), taken before or after yellow fever vaccination (not recorded which). These TCRs come from a female donor who received the yellow fever vaccine.

This rearrangement joins TRBV20-1 to TRBJ2-1; D gene ambiguous. The CDR3 totals 11 residues. Looked up from germline, CDR1 is DFQATT and CDR2 is SNEGSKA (reference sequence). V lost 6 bases to trimming and J lost 7 bases, with 10 bases between them. The CDR3 loop is CSALAWNEQFF. In DNA, the CDR3 is TGCAGTGCCCTCGCGTGGAATGAGCAGTTCTTC.

The chain uses TRBV11-3 and TRBJ2-5; 8 bases are shared with TRBD2. The CDR3 is 14 residues long. V dropped 6 bases and J dropped 4; count of bases not matched to a gene: 7. In germline, CDR1 is SGHNT, CDR2 YENEEA. As DNA, the CDR3 is TGTGCCAGCAGATTGAGCGGGAGTGGAGAGACCCAGTACTTC. It is translated as CASRLSGSGETQYF. Full variable domain (missing parts from reference TRBV11-3 and TRBJ2-5): EAGVVQSPRYKIIEKKQPVAFWCNPISGHNTLYWYLQNLGQGPELLIRYENEEAVDDSQLPKDRFSAERLKGVDSTLKIQPAELGDSAVYLCASRLSGSGETQYFGPGTRLLVL.

V gene TRBV5-1 combines with J gene TRBJ2-1; 8 positions match TRBD1. Germline CDR1 is SGHRS and CDR2 is YFSETQ. The CDR3 covers 15 residues. The J segment lost 6 bases and the V segment lost 1 base, leaving 6 bases of the junction unmatched. CDR3 sequence: CASSLSGGVGNEQFF. The CDR3 DNA follows: TGCGCCAGCAGCTTGTCAGGGGGCGTTGGCAATGAGCAGTTCTTC.

This clonotype appeared a few times. The V gene is TRBV6-5, the J gene TRBJ1-1; D remains unclear. The CDR3 length is 14 residues. The V gene lost 1 base and the J gene lost 1 base, with 7 bases spanning the gap. CDR1 and CDR2 from the germline V gene are MNHEY and SVGAGI. The CDR3 DNA follows: TGTGCCAGCAGTTACTATCAGAGGAACACTGAAGCTTTCTTT. Its translation is CASSYYQRNTEAFF.

The rearrangement uses TRBV6-5 and TRBJ1-2; D is undetermined. Germline values: CDR1 MNHEY, CDR2 SVGAGI. The ends were cut back, 6 bases at V and 5 bases at J, with 19 bases in the middle. The CDR3 totals 15 residues. CDR3 nucleotides: TGTGCCAGCAGATCCTCTATAATGACGGGGTATGGCTACACCTTC. Protein sequence: CASRSSIMTGYGYTF.

The gene calls are TRBV4-3 and TRBJ2-6; no firm D call. Germline V gene data show CDR1 as LGHNA and CDR2 as YSLEER. The CDR3 is made up of 15 amino acids. V shed 5 bases and J shed 4 bases, with 12 bases lying between them. The CDR3 reads CASSSFLKGANVLTF. Here the CDR3 DNA reads TGCGCCAGCAGCTCGTTCCTGAAAGGGGCCAACGTCCTGACTTTC.

The chain is built from TRBV4-1 and TRBJ1-1; D not certain. V was clipped by 1 base and J by 4 bases, with 13 bases between them. This CDR3 region has 15 residues. Per the germline V gene, CDR1 is MGHRA and CDR2 is YSYEKL. The CDR3 is CASSQGFILGTEAFF. The CDR3 region has the DNA TGCGCCAGCAGCCAAGGATTCATCCTAGGCACTGAAGCTTTCTTT.

This chain links TRBV20-1 with TRBJ2-5; 7 nucleotides line up with TRBD1. Per germline, CDR1 DFQATT and CDR2 SNEGSKA (reference sequence). The CDR3 contains 15 residues. The V and J ends lost 6 bases and 4 bases, in that order; junction bases with no gene match: 14. The DNA of the CDR3 is TGCAGTGCCAATGACATCCGGGACAGTTCAGAGACCCAGTACTTC. It is translated as CSANDIRDSSETQYF.